These T cell receptor beta chains were read from a single sample in a study of blood T cell repertoires in COVID-19. The assay was immunoSEQ multiplex PCR, and TCRdb's table has in-frame clones only and misses some. The data contain a few hundred thousand clones, around 88% of them singletons. The sequenced sample consisted of PBMCs or T cells enriched from blood (not recorded which). These receptors all stem from a woman between 40 and 50 years old who had recovered from COVID-19. The CDR3 runs from the conserved cysteine through the conserved F or W. Fields, in order: V gene, J gene, clone size, CDR3 protein. The listing skips clone size in some rows; elsewhere it reads once, few, many or a size class.

TRBV18,TRBJ1-1,.,CASSPKGITGGSDTEAFF
TRBV11-2,TRBJ2-1,few,CASSPRNSGSTNEQFF
TRBV10-1,TRBJ2-6,.,CASSPGTGAAGANVLTF
TRBV23-1,TRBJ2-7,.,CASSQRQGPREQYF
TRBV5-1,TRBJ2-7,.,CASSLGSGEREQYF
TRBV20-1,TRBJ2-2,.,CSASASHTGELFF
TRBV11-3,TRBJ2-1,once,CASSIAGRYNEQFF
TRBV30,TRBJ2-7,.,CAWSYIRTSGSAHEQYF
TRBV11-1,TRBJ2-3,.,CASSFLRSNTQYF
TRBV18,TRBJ2-5,.,CASSPLESTETQYF
TRBV3-1/TRBV3-2,TRBJ2-3,.,CASSRDSSLQDTQYF
TRBV12-3/TRBV12-4,TRBJ1-5,.,CASRQGQNQPQHF